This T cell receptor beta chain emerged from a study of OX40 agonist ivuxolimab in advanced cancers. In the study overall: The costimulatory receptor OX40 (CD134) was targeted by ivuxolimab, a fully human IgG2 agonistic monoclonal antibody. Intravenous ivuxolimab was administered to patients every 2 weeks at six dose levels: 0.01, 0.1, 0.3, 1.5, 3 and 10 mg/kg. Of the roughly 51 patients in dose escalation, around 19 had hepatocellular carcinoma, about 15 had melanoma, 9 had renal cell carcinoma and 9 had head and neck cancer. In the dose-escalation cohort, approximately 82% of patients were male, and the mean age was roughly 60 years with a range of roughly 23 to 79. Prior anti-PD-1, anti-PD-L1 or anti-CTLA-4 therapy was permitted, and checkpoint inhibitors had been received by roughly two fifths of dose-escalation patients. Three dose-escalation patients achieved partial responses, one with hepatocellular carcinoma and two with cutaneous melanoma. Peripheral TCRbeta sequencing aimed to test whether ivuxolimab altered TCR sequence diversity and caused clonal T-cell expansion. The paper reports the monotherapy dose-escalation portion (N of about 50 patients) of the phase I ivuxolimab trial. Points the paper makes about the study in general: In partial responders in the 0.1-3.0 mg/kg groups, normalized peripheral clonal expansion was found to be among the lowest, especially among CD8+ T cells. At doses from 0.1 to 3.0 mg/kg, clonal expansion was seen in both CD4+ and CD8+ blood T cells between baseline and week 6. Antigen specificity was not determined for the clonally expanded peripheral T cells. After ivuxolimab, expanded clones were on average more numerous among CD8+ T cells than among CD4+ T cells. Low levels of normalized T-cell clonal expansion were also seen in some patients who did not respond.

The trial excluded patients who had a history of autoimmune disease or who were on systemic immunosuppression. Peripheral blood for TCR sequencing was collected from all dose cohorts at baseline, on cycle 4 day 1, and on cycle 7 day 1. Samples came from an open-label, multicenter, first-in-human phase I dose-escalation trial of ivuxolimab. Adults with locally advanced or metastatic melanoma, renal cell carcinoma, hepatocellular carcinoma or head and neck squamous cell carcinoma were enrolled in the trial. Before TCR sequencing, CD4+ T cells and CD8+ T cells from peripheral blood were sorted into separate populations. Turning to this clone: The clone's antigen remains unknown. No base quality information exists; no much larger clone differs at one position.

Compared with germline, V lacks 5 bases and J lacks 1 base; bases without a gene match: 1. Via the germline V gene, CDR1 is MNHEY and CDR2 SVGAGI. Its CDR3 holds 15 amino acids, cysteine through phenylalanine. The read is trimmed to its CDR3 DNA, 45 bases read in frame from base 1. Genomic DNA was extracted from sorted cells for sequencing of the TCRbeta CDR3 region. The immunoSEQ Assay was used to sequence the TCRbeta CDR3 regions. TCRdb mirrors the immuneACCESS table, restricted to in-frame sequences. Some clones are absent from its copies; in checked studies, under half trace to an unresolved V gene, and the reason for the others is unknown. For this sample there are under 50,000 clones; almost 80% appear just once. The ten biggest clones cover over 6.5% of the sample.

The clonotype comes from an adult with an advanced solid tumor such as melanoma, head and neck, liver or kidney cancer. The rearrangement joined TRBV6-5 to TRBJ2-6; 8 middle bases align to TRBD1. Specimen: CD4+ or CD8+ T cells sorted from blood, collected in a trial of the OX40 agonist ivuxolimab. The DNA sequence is TGTGCCAGCAGTAGGGACAGGTCTGGGGCCAACGTCCTGACTTTC. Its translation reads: CASSRDRSGANVLTF.